This TCR beta chain was identified during a study of T cells in Graves' hyperthyroidism and ophthalmopathy. Background on the study: At the time of initial diagnosis and before any treatment, peripheral blood was collected. Study-level findings and limits: Blood also held most thyroid clonotypes expanded beyond 0.001. Stable hyperthyroidism was told apart from ophthalmopathy by a model built on 13 V-J features.

The PBMCs had their origin in 10 ml of fresh peripheral blood. RNA transcripts provided the source from which TCR beta CDR3 regions were amplified. A first-round RT-PCR of the TCR CDR3 used the HTBI primer set. Each CDR3 protein is one row after TCRdb ran MiXCR on the multiplex PCR reads. The table has some 530,000 distinct CDR3 sequences, 22% seen once. CDR1 LNHDA and CDR2 SQIVND come from the germline V gene (reference sequence). J was trimmed by 6 bases and V by 9 bases; bases with no gene match: 13. The CDR3 runs 14 residues. Details on this clonotype: Its target is unknown.

Sequenced input: blood. The receptor was isolated from an older woman with Graves' ophthalmopathy. The chain uses TRBV19 and TRBJ1-1; 7 bases are a match to TRBD1. This chain's CDR3 is CASQQTGTRPEAFF. DNA of the CDR3: TGTGCCAGCCAACAGACAGGGACCCGACCTGAAGCTTTCTTT. The variable domain in full, completed from reference TRBV19 and TRBJ1-1, reads DGGITQSPKYLFRKEGQNVTLSCEQNLNHDAMYWYRQDPGQGLRLIYYSQIVNDFQKGDIAEGYSVSREKKESFPLTVTSAQKNPTAFYLCASQQTGTRPEAFFGQGTRLTVV.